Following are 10 T cell receptor beta chains from one sample sequenced in a study of blood T cell repertoires in COVID-19. Produced via immunoSEQ multiplex PCR; TCRdb's table is partial and in-frame only. The sample lists 190,000 or so clones, just under 90% seen once, with 0.7% to 0.9% in the top ten. Material: peripheral blood. These receptor sequences come from a woman aged 18-29 years who had recovered from COVID-19.

This clone was recorded once. The chain carries TRBV10-3 and TRBJ2-7, with D uncertain. This CDR3 comprises 14 residues. V was pared by 0 bases and J by 5 bases, with 11 bases between. Per the germline V gene, CDR1 is ENHRY and CDR2 is SYGVKD. The CDR3 DNA follows: TGTGCCATCAGTGAGTCTGGGCAACCCGACGAGCAGTACTTC. This encodes CAISESGQPDEQYF.

CDR3 amino acids: CASSLKVTTYNEQFF. The CDR3, as DNA: TGCGCCAGCAGCTTGAAGGTGACTACCTACAATGAGCAGTTCTTC. The gene calls are TRBV5-1 and TRBJ2-1; perhaps TRBD2 as D (5 bases). Germline assignment: CDR1 SGHRS and CDR2 YFSETQ. The V end lost 1 base, the J end lost 2 bases, and 10 bases lay between the germline ends. The CDR3 extends over 15 amino acids.

The genes are TRBV7-6 and TRBJ2-5, with 14 nucleotides matching TRBD2. The J segment lost 0 bases and the V segment lost 5 bases, leaving 2 bases of the junction unmatched. Looked up from germline, CDR1 is SGHVS and CDR2 is FNYEAQ. The CDR3 is made up of 16 amino acids. This CDR3 is CASSRLAGGYQETQYF. CDR3 bases: TGTGCCAGCAGCCGACTAGCGGGGGGGTACCAAGAGACCCAGTACTTC.

V gene TRBV7-2 combines with J gene TRBJ1-2, with TRBD1 matching 8 bases. The CDR3 contains 14 residues. Germline loops: CDR1 SGHTA, CDR2 FQGNSA. V lost 3 bases and J lost 4; bases outside the gene matches: 4. This CDR3 reads CASSLDRVSYGYTF. The CDR3 nucleotides read TGTGCCAGCAGCTTGGACAGGGTTAGCTATGGCTACACCTTC.

The V call is TRBV6-5, the J call TRBJ1-1; possibly TRBD1 for D (5 bases). The CDR3 length is 15 residues. Germline V gene lookup returns CDR1 MNHEY and CDR2 SVGAGI. With 7 bases removed from V and 2 bases from J, the gap between germline ends came to 17 bases. For the CDR3, the DNA is TGTGCCAGCACCCTCGGGGGGGGTGACAACACTGAAGCTTTCTTT. Translating gives CASTLGGGDNTEAFF.

This clone came up once. The V gene is TRBV6-5, the J gene TRBJ1-3, with D possibly matching TRBD1 (6 bases). Trimming took 3 bases from V and 2 from J, leaving 11 bases between them. The germline V gene has CDR1 MNHEY and CDR2 SVGAGI. The CDR3 is made up of 15 amino acids. CDR3 nucleotide sequence: TGTGCCAGCAGTTATTCTTCAGGGGCTGGAAACACCATATATTTT. The encoded protein is CASSYSSGAGNTIYF.

The chain links TRBV6-6 to TRBJ1-4, with D possibly being TRBD1 (5 bases). Trimming shortened V by 7 bases and J by 8 bases, and 17 bases separated the two germline ends. Germline V gene data show CDR1 as MNHNY and CDR2 as SVGAGI (reference sequence). The CDR3 runs to 14 residues. The CDR3 coding sequence is TGTGCCAGCACCCAGCGGGGACCCCGGGAAAAACTGTTTTTT. Its translation: CASTQRGPREKLFF.

This chain connects TRBV7-9 to TRBJ1-1, with D tentatively TRBD1 (5 bases). Trimming took 1 base from V and 5 from J, leaving 11 bases between them. CDR1 is SEHNR, CDR2 FQNEAQ, per germline (reference sequence). The CDR3 has 14 amino acids. The CDR3 here is CASSLGRGETEAFF. The CDR3 coding sequence is TGTGCCAGCAGCTTAGGCCGGGGGGAAACTGAAGCTTTCTTT.

This sequence joins TRBV6-6 and TRBJ2-1; TRBD2 might be the D (6 bases). The germline V gene encodes CDR1 MNHNY and CDR2 SVGAGI (reference sequence). The CDR3 totals 14 residues. The V gene lost 7 bases and the J gene lost 6 bases, with 16 bases spanning the gap. CDR3 region: CASTPGTFGNEQFF. In DNA form, the CDR3 reads TGTGCCAGCACCCCCGGGACTTTCGGCAATGAGCAGTTCTTC.

This rearrangement joins TRBV7-2 to TRBJ1-1; D gene unclear. The CDR3 consists of 14 residues. Trimming took off 4 bases at V and 1 base at J, with 10 bases between the two ends. Germline V gene data show CDR1 as SGHTA and CDR2 as FQGNSA. DNA of the CDR3: TGTGCCAGCAGCTGGCTGACTGAGAACACTGAAGCTTTCTTT. Encoded protein: CASSWLTENTEAFF.